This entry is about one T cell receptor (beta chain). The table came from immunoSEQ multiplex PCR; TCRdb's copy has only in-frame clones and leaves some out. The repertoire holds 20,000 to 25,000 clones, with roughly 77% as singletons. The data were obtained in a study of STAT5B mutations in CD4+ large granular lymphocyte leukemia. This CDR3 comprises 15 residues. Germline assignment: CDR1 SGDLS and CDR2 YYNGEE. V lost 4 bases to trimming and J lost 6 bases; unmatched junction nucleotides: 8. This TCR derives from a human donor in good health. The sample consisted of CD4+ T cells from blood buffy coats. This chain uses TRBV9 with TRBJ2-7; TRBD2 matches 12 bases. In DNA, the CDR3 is TGTGCCAGCAGCCCGTTGTCTAGCGGGAGGGGCGAGCAGTACTTC. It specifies CASSPLSSGRGEQYF.